Below, 4 T cell receptor beta chains from the same sample are listed, as sequenced in a study of PD-1 blockade in classical Hodgkin lymphoma. This sample's time point: cycle 4 day 1 (C4D1), after about 6 weeks of nivolumab. Every patient experienced relapse after autologous stem cell transplantation, and brentuximab vedotin exposure varied. Libraries were prepared by immunoSEQ multiplex PCR; TCRdb keeps only in-frame clonotypes and omits some of them. This sample has over 85,000 clones; just over 90% occur once, and the top ten carry under 3.5%. The sequencing used peripheral blood mononuclear cells (PBMCs), collected before the fourth cycle of nivolumab. All receptors derive from a human donor with classical Hodgkin lymphoma.

The chain combines TRBV27 with TRBJ2-7; D is possibly TRBD2 (6 bases). The CDR3 has 15 residues. V lost 4 bases and J lost 4, with 17 bases in between. Germline assignment: CDR1 MNHEY and CDR2 SMNVEV (reference sequence). CDR3 residues: CASSWAGGTGYEQYF. CDR3 coding DNA: TGTGCCAGCAGTTGGGCCGGGGGAACCGGTTACGAGCAGTACTTC.

This clone was counted a few times. The gene calls are TRBV27 and TRBJ1-5, with D unresolved. There are 14 residues in the CDR3. The V end was cut by 6 bases, the J end by 4 bases, with 13 bases between. Germline CDR1 and CDR2: MNHEY and SMNVEV (reference sequence). CDR3 amino acids: CASSPGRYNQPQHF. CDR3 nucleotide sequence: TGTGCCAGCAGCCCCGGTCGGTATAATCAGCCCCAGCATTTT.

About this clone: A junction end diverges from the germline sequence, so it may reflect a read error. The V and J genes are TRBV5-6 and TRBJ1-1; D not certain. CDR3 length: 15 residues. Germline V gene data show CDR1 as SGHDT and CDR2 as YYEEEE. DNA of the CDR3: TGTGCCGGCAGCCACCGACGGCAAAAGAACACTGAAGCTTTCTTT. Its protein product is CAGSHRRQKNTEAFF.

This clone has just a few counts. This sequence joins TRBV7-9 and TRBJ2-3; 8 bases map to TRBD1. CDR3 size: 16 residues. V was clipped by 5 bases and J by 2 bases; unmatched bases: 9. Germline CDR1 reads SEHNR; CDR2 reads FQNEAQ (reference sequence). CDR3 region: CASSGGQASATDTQYF. The CDR3 DNA reads as TGTGCCAGCAGCGGGGGACAGGCGTCGGCCACAGATACGCAGTATTTT.